This T cell receptor beta chain was obtained from a study of OX40 agonist ivuxolimab in advanced cancers. The wider study: Patients were treated with ivuxolimab, an agonistic anti-OX40 (CD134) antibody. Study results and limitations: Expanded clones tended on average to be more numerous among CD8+ T cells than CD4+.

This clone was observed once. Its antigen is not known. The method was immunoSEQ multiplex PCR; TCRdb's version includes in-frame clones alone and lacks a portion of them. The data show tens of thousands of clones, with 70% to 85% seen just once and approximately 10% held by the top ten. This CDR3 has 16 residues. Trimming removed 4 bases from V and 0 bases from J, with 13 bases in between. Germline loops: CDR1 MDHEN, CDR2 SYDVKM. This chain joins TRBV28 and TRBJ2-1, with a weak D call TRBD2 (5 bases). This TCR was recovered from an adult with an advanced solid tumor such as melanoma, head and neck, liver or kidney cancer. Material: CD4+ or CD8+ T cells sorted from blood, obtained in a trial of the OX40 agonist ivuxolimab. CDR3 in amino acids: CASSSPAGSSYNEQFF. The CDR3 DNA sequence: TGTGCCAGCAGTTCCCCCGCGGGTAGCTCCTACAATGAGCAGTTCTTC. Supplemented by reference TRBV28 and TRBJ2-1, the full variable domain reads DVKVTQSSRYLVKRTGEKVFLECVQDMDHENMFWYRQDPGLGLRLIYFSYDVKMKEKGDIPEGYSVSREKKERFSLILESASTNQTSMYLCASSSPAGSSYNEQFFGPGTRLTVL.